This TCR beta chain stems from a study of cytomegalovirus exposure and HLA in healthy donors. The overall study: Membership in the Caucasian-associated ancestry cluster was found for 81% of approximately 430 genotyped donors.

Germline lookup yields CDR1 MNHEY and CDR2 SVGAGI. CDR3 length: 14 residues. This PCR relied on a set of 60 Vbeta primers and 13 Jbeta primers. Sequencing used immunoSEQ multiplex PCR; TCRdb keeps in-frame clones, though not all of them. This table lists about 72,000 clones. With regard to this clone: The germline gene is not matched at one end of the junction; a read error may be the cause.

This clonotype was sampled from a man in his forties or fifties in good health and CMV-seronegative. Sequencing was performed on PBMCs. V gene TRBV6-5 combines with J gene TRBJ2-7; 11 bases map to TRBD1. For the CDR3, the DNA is TGTGCCAGCAGTCCAAGGACAGGGGGCTACAAGCAGTACTTC. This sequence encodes CASSPRTGGYKQYF.